A single sample is the source of the 31 T cell receptor beta chains below, sequenced in a study of T cells after yellow fever vaccination. TCRdb re-called the 5' RACE reads through MiXCR, storing one row per CDR3 protein. The sample has 300,000 to 450,000 distinct CDR3 sequences; roughly 8.6% are singletons. Sequencing used PBMCs, obtained around 45 days after the first yellow fever vaccination. These receptors were collected from a man younger than 35 who received the YFV17D yellow fever vaccine.

This clonotype was observed a few times. The chain joins TRBV4-2 to TRBJ2-1, with D perhaps TRBD1 or TRBD2 (6 bases each). V gave up 2 bases and J gave up 0 bases, with 14 bases separating them. The germline gives CDR1 LGHNA, CDR2 YNFKEQ. The length of the CDR3 is 17 residues. CDR3 sequence: CASSQRGPRNSYNEQFF. The CDR3 coding sequence is TGTGCCAGCAGCCAACGGGGGCCTCGGAACTCCTACAATGAGCAGTTCTTC.

The rearrangement uses TRBV5-1 and TRBJ2-3; D tentatively reads TRBD1 or TRBD2 (6 bases each). The CDR3 extends over 17 amino acids. Germline V gene sequence: CDR1 SGHRS, CDR2 YFSETQ. The V end was cut by 0 bases, the J end by 4 bases, with 18 bases between. This chain's CDR3 is CASSLGAGGDYADTQYF. Written as DNA, the CDR3 is TGCGCCAGCAGCTTGGGGGCCGGGGGCGACTACGCAGATACGCAGTATTTT.

The chain combines TRBV20-1 with TRBJ2-1, with D unresolved. This CDR3 has 14 residues. In germline, CDR1 is DFQATT, CDR2 SNEGSKA (reference sequence). V was shortened by 0 bases and J by 0 bases, with 6 bases between the two germline ends. The CDR3 nucleotides read TGCAGTGCTAGAGATACGGGCTCCTACAATGAGCAGTTCTTC. Translation gives CSARDTGSYNEQFF.

This chain connects TRBV4-1 to TRBJ1-1, with D uncertain. Germline CDR1 MGHRA, CDR2 YSYEKL. The CDR3 runs to 17 residues. V was pared by 1 base and J by 4 bases, with 19 bases between. The CDR3 is CASSQVGSKEVGTEAFF. CDR3 nucleotides: TGCGCCAGCAGCCAAGTTGGGTCAAAAGAGGTAGGCACTGAAGCTTTCTTT.

The sample holds many counts of this clonotype. V and J are TRBV20-1 and TRBJ2-1, with TRBD2 matching over 15 bases. This CDR3 has 20 amino acids. The junction had 22 bases not matched to a gene; V was cut back by 5 bases and J by 8 bases. Per germline, CDR1 DFQATT and CDR2 SNEGSKA (reference sequence). The chain's CDR3 is CSAHIPGTSGGPGSFYEQFF. Here the CDR3 DNA reads TGCAGTGCTCATATCCCCGGGACTAGCGGGGGGCCGGGCAGCTTTTATGAGCAGTTCTTC.

This clonotype has just a few counts. This chain uses TRBV28 with TRBJ2-5; weak D call: TRBD1 (5 bases). CDR3 length: 13 amino acids. The germline V gene encodes CDR1 MDHEN and CDR2 SYDVKM. Trimming took 4 bases from V and 5 from J, leaving 11 bases between them. The DNA for the CDR3 is TGTGCCAGCAGTTGGGGCGTCTGGGAGACCCAGTACTTC. This sequence encodes CASSWGVWETQYF. The full variable domain, with the rest looked up from reference TRBV28 and TRBJ2-5, is DVKVTQSSRYLVKRTGEKVFLECVQDMDHENMFWYRQDPGLGLRLIYFSYDVKMKEKGDIPEGYSVSREKKERFSLILESASTNQTSMYLCASSWGVWETQYFGPGTRLLVL.

This clonotype was detected only a few times. The rearrangement links TRBV19 to TRBJ1-1; 10 nucleotides align to TRBD1. The germline V gene has CDR1 LNHDA and CDR2 SQIVND (reference sequence). The CDR3 length is 14 residues. Trimming at V came to 5 bases and at J to 2 bases, leaving 2 bases not matched to a gene. The CDR3 protein is CASSDRGRNTEAFF. The CDR3 DNA reads TGTGCCAGTAGTGACAGGGGGCGAAACACTGAAGCTTTCTTT.

This clonotype was picked up a small number of times. The J gene is TRBJ1-6, the V gene TRBV11-2; D is undetermined. V lost 4 bases and J lost 5, with 12 bases in between. This CDR3 is 15 amino acids long. The germline V gene encodes CDR1 SGHAT and CDR2 FQNNGV. The CDR3 protein is CASSSHIGNNSPLHF. CDR3 DNA sequence: TGTGCCAGCAGCTCCCATATCGGGAATAATTCACCCCTCCACTTT.

This clonotype has just a few counts. V usage is TRBV7-2 and J usage is TRBJ1-4, with 7 bases identical to TRBD1. The CDR3 consists of 14 residues. J gave up 7 bases and V 4 bases, and 6 bases lay outside the gene matches. Germline V gene data show CDR1 as SGHTA and CDR2 as FQGNSA. The CDR3 DNA is TGTGCCAGCAGCTCCCAAGGGGGCGTTGAAAAACTGTTTTTT. Encoded protein: CASSSQGGVEKLFF.

This chain uses TRBV4-3 with TRBJ1-4; 7 bases fit TRBD1. CDR1 and CDR2 from the germline V gene are LGHNA and YSLEER. Trimming took 0 bases from V and 0 from J; bases not matched to a gene: 10. The CDR3 totals 19 residues. The DNA of the CDR3 is TGCGCCAGCAGCCAAGATATTGCAGGGGGGCTTGCAACTAATGAAAAACTGTTTTTT. It encodes CASSQDIAGGLATNEKLFF.

The chain couples TRBV7-9 to TRBJ2-2; D gene unclear. The CDR3 sequence is 15 residues long. Germline CDR1 SEHNR, CDR2 FQNEAQ (reference sequence). The germline V and J ends were trimmed by 6 bases and 6 bases, with 17 bases remaining between them. The CDR3 loop is CASSRLTRVSGELFF. The DNA of the CDR3 is TGTGCCAGCAGTCGCTTAACGAGAGTCTCCGGGGAGCTGTTTTTT.

The rearrangement links TRBV6-1 to TRBJ2-3, with D hard to call. The V and J ends lost 7 bases and 0 bases respectively, with 5 bases between them. The CDR3 consists of 12 residues. Germline V gives CDR1 MNHNS, CDR2 SASEGT. DNA for the CDR3: TGTGCCAGCACCGGGAGCACAGATACGCAGTATTTT. Encoded protein: CASTGSTDTQYF.

The chain recombines TRBV20-1 with TRBJ2-5; D ambiguous. V lost 2 bases and J 0 bases, leaving 10 bases between the germline ends. Germline V lookup: CDR1 DFQATT, CDR2 SNEGSKA (reference sequence). This CDR3 region has 14 residues. The CDR3 region has the DNA TGCAGTGCTAGAATAATGGGCCACCAAGAGACCCAGTACTTC. Protein: CSARIMGHQETQYF.

This clonotype was detected only a few times. V is TRBV5-1 and J is TRBJ2-5; 10 bases match TRBD1. This CDR3 comprises 17 residues. Germline V CDR1 and CDR2: SGHRS, YFSETQ. V lost 0 bases and J lost 4; bases outside the gene matches: 9. In DNA form, the CDR3 reads TGCGCCAGCAGCTTGGCCCAGAGGACAGGGGGAGGAGAGACCCAGTACTTC. It yields the protein CASSLAQRTGGGETQYF.

V gene TRBV10-3 combines with J gene TRBJ1-6; tentatively, D is TRBD1 (5 bases). The CDR3 length is 14 residues. The ends were cut back, 4 bases at V and 6 bases at J, with 10 bases in the middle. Germline CDR1 and CDR2: ENHRY and SYGVKD. CDR3 amino acids: CAISGDRRNSPLHF. The CDR3, as DNA: TGTGCCATCAGTGGGGACCGCCGTAATTCACCCCTCCACTTT.

This clonotype was picked up a small number of times. The chain recombines TRBV10-3 with TRBJ1-6; the D is unclear. The CDR3 is 15 residues long. Germline V gives CDR1 ENHRY, CDR2 SYGVKD. Trimming removed 2 bases at V and 10 bases at J, with 15 bases between. The chain's CDR3 is CAISEEGSVRSPLHF. The CDR3 coding sequence is TGTGCCATCAGTGAGGAGGGTAGTGTGCGATCACCCCTCCACTTT.

This chain connects TRBV7-9 to TRBJ1-5; TRBD1 matches 7 bases. The CDR3 has 15 amino acids. Trimming cost V 5 bases and J 5 bases; bases outside gene matches: 9. Germline lookup yields CDR1 SEHNR and CDR2 FQNEAQ (reference sequence). CDR3 in DNA: TGTGCCAGCAGCGGAGAGACAGGGTTCGATCAGCCCCAGCATTTT. Translating it yields CASSGETGFDQPQHF.

This clonotype was seen repeatedly, ten times or more. Here the CDR3 reads CASSFNSGGGGEQFF. The CDR3 coding sequence is TGTGCCAGCAGTTTCAATAGCGGGGGGGGCGGTGAGCAGTTCTTC. This rearrangement joins TRBV7-2 to TRBJ2-1; 11 positions match TRBD2. The V gene end was trimmed by 6 bases and the J gene end by 9 bases; junction bases not matched to a gene: 10. The CDR3 sequence is 15 residues long. Germline CDR1 and CDR2: SGHTA and FQGNSA.

In this sample, this clonotype turned up a few times. This chain joins TRBV5-1 and TRBJ2-1; possible D gene TRBD2, 5 bases. This CDR3 is built from 17 residues. Germline-derived CDR1 and CDR2 are SGHRS and YFSETQ. V lost 4 bases and J lost 0, with 17 bases in between. This CDR3 is CASSPFPRTSSYNEQFF. CDR3 in DNA: TGCGCCAGCAGCCCCTTCCCTAGGACTTCCTCCTACAATGAGCAGTTCTTC.

CDR3 sequence reads: CASSFPGGLDTEAFF. For the CDR3, the DNA is TGTGCCAGCAGCTTCCCCGGGGGGCTAGACACTGAAGCTTTCTTT. The chain is built from TRBV5-5 and TRBJ1-1, with D tentatively TRBD1 (6 bases). This CDR3 region has 15 residues. Trimming shortened V by 2 bases and J by 3 bases, and 14 bases separated the two germline ends. CDR1 and CDR2 from the germline V gene are SGHKS and YYEKEE (reference sequence).

The rearrangement uses TRBV30 and TRBJ1-4; a possible D gene is TRBD1 (5 bases). The V end was cut by 2 bases, the J end by 1 base, with 11 bases between. From germline, CDR1 is GTSNPN and CDR2 SVGIG (reference sequence). This CDR3 spans 15 amino acids. CDR3 amino acids: CAWSYGTVTNEKLFF. The CDR3 DNA sequence: TGTGCCTGGAGTTATGGGACTGTAACTAATGAAAAACTGTTTTTT.

The chain recombines TRBV4-1 with TRBJ2-7, with a tentative D call TRBD1 (5 bases). This CDR3 contains 14 residues. V dropped 0 bases and J dropped 5 bases, with 11 bases sitting between them. Germline loops: CDR1 MGHRA, CDR2 YSYEKL. The DNA of the CDR3 is TGCGCCAGCAGCCAAGAGGCAGGGTCGCACGAGCAGTACGTC. It encodes CASSQEAGSHEQYV.

This chain joins TRBV6-2 or TRBV6-3 and TRBJ1-2; D unresolved. This CDR3 is 12 amino acids long. CDR1 and CDR2 (germline): MNHEY, SVGEGT. V was clipped by 6 bases and J by 4 bases, with 9 bases between them. The CDR3 nucleotides read TGTGCCAGCAGATTTGACTCCTATGGCTACACCTTC. Translating it yields CASRFDSYGYTF.

Only a few counts were recorded for this clonotype. V gene TRBV11-2 combines with J gene TRBJ1-2; D is unresolved. The CDR3 consists of 12 residues. V was cut by 5 bases and J by 5 bases, with 9 bases left in between. CDR1 and CDR2 from the germline V gene are SGHAT and FQNNGV. DNA of the CDR3: TGTGCCAGCAGCAACGAGCTATATGGCTACACCTTC. Protein: CASSNELYGYTF.

V usage is TRBV14 and J usage is TRBJ2-5, with 14 bases aligning to TRBD2. The junction had 7 bases not matched to a gene; V was cut back by 1 base and J by 0 bases. CDR3 size: 19 residues. Germline V CDR1 and CDR2: SGHDN, FVKESK. The CDR3 is CASSQVWGTSGGNQETQYF. CDR3 sequence (DNA): TGTGCCAGCAGCCAAGTTTGGGGGACTAGCGGGGGAAACCAAGAGACCCAGTACTTC.

This clonotype was observed a handful of times. The V call is TRBV12-3 or TRBV12-4, the J call TRBJ1-5, with D uncertain. Trimming took off 5 bases at V and 6 bases at J, with 20 bases between the two ends. CDR3 length: 16 amino acids. CDR3 loop: CASSASIRSRGQPQHF. CDR3 nucleotide sequence: TGTGCCAGCAGTGCCTCGATAAGATCCCGCGGTCAGCCCCAGCATTTT.

The chain combines TRBV4-1 with TRBJ2-7, with D possibly TRBD2 on 6 matching bases. The CDR3 has 13 amino acids. The germline V gene encodes CDR1 MGHRA and CDR2 YSYEKL. Trimming left V 0 bases short and J 6 bases short, with 9 bases between. CDR3 protein: CASSQEVGGEQYF. CDR3 nucleotides: TGCGCCAGCAGCCAAGAGGTCGGGGGCGAGCAGTACTTC.

The V and J genes are TRBV20-1 and TRBJ2-7; TRBD1 matches at 10 bases. Germline trimming cut 1 base from V and 5 bases from J; bases unmatched to any gene: 11. This CDR3 spans 16 amino acids. Per germline, CDR1 DFQATT and CDR2 SNEGSKA (reference sequence). The CDR3 loop reads CSARVPPGTGANEQYF. The CDR3 DNA reads as TGCAGTGCTAGAGTGCCCCCCGGGACAGGGGCCAACGAGCAGTACTTC.

This clonotype has more than one count but fewer than ten. The chain employs TRBV3-1 and TRBJ1-2, with TRBD1 identical over 8 bases. This CDR3 is 15 amino acids long. V dropped 1 base and J dropped 2; count of bases not matched to a gene: 3. Germline V lookup: CDR1 LGHDT, CDR2 YNNKEL (reference sequence). CDR3: CASSQAWTGNYGYTF. The CDR3 nucleotides read TGTGCCAGCAGCCAAGCGTGGACAGGGAACTATGGCTACACCTTC.

The chain carries TRBV7-2 and TRBJ2-1; TRBD2 matches 8 bases. After removal of 4 bases from V and 6 bases from J, the junction contained 14 bases not matched to a gene. The length of the CDR3 is 17 residues. Per germline, CDR1 SGHTA and CDR2 FQGNSA. The CDR3: CASSSPPGGGIPNEQFF. The CDR3, as DNA: TGTGCCAGCAGCTCTCCCCCGGGGGGGGGGATACCCAATGAGCAGTTCTTC.

This clonotype was detected a few times. The rearrangement joins TRBV11-2 to TRBJ1-6, with D unresolved. The CDR3 consists of 15 residues. With 4 bases removed from V and 5 bases from J, the gap between germline ends came to 12 bases. The germline V gene encodes CDR1 SGHAT and CDR2 FQNNGV. This CDR3 reads CASSSSVGHNSPLHF. The CDR3 nucleotides read TGTGCCAGCAGCTCCAGCGTCGGTCATAATTCACCCCTCCACTTT. Supplemented by reference TRBV11-2 and TRBJ1-6, the full variable domain reads EAGVAQSPRYKIIEKRQSVAFWCNPISGHATLYWYQQILGQGPKLLIQFQNNGVVDDSQLPKDRFSAERLKGVDSTLKIQPAKLEDSAVYLCASSSSVGHNSPLHFGNGTRLTVT.